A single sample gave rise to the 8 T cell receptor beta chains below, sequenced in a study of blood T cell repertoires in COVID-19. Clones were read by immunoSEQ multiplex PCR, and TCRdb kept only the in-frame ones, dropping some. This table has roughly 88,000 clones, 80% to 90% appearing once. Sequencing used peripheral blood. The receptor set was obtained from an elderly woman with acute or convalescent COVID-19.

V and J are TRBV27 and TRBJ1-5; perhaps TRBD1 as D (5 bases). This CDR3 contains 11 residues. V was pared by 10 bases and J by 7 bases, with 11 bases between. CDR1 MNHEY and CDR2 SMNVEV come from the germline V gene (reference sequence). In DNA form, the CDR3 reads TGTGCCACCCTGGGGCGGCAGCCCCAGCATTTT. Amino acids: CATLGRQPQHF.

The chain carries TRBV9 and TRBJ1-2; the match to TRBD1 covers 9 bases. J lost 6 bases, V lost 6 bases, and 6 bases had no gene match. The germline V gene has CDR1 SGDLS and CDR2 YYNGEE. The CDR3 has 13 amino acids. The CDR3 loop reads CASTKTGGDGYTF. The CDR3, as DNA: TGTGCCAGCACTAAAACAGGGGGCGATGGCTACACCTTC.

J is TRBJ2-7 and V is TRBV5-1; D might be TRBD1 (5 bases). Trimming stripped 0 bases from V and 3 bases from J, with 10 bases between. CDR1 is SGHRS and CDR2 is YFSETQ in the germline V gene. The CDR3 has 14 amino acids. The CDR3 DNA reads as TGCGCCAGCAGCTTGGCCGTGGGGCTCTACGAGCAGTACTTC. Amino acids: CASSLAVGLYEQYF.

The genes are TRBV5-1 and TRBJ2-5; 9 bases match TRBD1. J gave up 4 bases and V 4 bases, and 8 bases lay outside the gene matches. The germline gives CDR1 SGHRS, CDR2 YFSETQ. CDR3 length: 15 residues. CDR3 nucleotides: TGCGCCAGCAGCCCCGGGACAGGGTTGGGAGAGACCCAGTACTTC. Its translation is CASSPGTGLGETQYF.

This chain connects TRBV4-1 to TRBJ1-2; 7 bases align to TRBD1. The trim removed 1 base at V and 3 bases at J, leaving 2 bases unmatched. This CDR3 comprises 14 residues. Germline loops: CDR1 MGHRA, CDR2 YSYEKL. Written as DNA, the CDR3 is TGCGCCAGCAGCCAAGGGGGGACAGACTATGGCTACACCTTC. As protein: CASSQGGTDYGYTF.

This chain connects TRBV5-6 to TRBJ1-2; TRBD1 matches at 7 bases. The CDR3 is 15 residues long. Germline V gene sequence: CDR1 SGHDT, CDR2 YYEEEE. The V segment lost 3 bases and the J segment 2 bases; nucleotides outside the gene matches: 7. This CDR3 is CASSSTGTVNYGYTF. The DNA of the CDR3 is TGTGCCAGCAGCTCGACCGGGACAGTAAACTATGGCTACACCTTC.

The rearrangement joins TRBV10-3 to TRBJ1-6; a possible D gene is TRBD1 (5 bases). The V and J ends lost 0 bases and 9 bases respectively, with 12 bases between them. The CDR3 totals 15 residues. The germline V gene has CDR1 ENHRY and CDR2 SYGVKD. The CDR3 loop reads CAISESGRGGSPLHF. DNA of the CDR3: TGTGCCATCAGTGAGTCGGGGAGGGGAGGTTCACCCCTCCACTTT.

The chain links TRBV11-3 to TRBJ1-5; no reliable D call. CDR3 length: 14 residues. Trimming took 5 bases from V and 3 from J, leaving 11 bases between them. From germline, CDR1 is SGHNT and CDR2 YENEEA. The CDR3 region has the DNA TGTGCCAGCAGCGAAGGAGGTTCCAATCAGCCCCAGCATTTT. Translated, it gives CASSEGGSNQPQHF.